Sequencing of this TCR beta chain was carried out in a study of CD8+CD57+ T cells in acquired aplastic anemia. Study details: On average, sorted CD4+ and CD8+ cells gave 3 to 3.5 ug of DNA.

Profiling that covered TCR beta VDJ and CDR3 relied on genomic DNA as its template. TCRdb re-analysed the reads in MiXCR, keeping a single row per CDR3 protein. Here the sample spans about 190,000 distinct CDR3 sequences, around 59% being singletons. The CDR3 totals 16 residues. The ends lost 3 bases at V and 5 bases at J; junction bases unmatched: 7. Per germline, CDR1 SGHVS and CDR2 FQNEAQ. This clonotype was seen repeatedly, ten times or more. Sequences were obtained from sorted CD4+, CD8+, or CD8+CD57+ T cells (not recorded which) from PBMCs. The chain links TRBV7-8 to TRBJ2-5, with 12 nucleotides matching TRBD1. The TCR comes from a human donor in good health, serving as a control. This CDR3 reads CASSLGQGAPRETQYF. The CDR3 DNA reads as TGTGCCAGCAGCTTGGGACAGGGGGCGCCCCGGGAGACCCAGTACTTC.